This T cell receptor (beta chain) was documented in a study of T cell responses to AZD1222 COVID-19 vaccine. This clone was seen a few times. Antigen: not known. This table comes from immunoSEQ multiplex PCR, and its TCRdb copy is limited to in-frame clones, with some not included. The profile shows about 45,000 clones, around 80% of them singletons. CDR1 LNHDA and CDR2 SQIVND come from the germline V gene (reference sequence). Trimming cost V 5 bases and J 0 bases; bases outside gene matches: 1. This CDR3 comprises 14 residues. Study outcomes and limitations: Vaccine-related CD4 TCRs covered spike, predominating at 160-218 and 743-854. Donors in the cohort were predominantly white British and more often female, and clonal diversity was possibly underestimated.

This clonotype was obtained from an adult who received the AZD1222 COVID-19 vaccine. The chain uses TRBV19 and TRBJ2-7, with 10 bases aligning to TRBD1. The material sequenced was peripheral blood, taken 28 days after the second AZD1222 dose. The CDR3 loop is CASSGTGVSYEQYF. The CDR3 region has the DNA TGTGCCAGTAGTGGGACAGGGGTCTCCTACGAGCAGTACTTC.